The clone carrying this TCR beta chain has a count of ten or more. The antigen is not known. These data are taken from a study of identical twins. Findings of the study overall: Models predicted less out-of-frame TCR alpha sharing in monozygotic twins than was found. High-abundance cord blood beta clonotypes had fewer insertions; memory repertoires showed none.

The CDR3 covers 12 residues. The germline V gene has CDR1 MNHEY and CDR2 SVGEGT. After removal of 8 bases from V and 6 bases from J, the junction contained 6 bases not matched to a gene. A universal primer site came from template switching; cDNA carried unique molecular identifiers. TCRdb fed the 5' RACE reads into MiXCR, producing one record per CDR3 protein. The sample shows about 700,000 distinct CDR3 sequences, 8% to 9% of them seen only once. Healthy Caucasians made up all donors. These data also featured in a second study, about yellow fever vaccine responses in identical twins.

J is TRBJ1-1 and V is TRBV6-2 or TRBV6-3; TRBD1 agrees at 7 bases. The sequencing input was PBMCs. The sequence was obtained from a woman under 30 in good health. The CDR3 loop reads CASGEDRAEAFF. The CDR3 region has the DNA TGTGCCAGCGGGGAAGACAGGGCTGAAGCTTTCTTT.